Sequencing of this T cell receptor (beta chain) was carried out in a study of shared clonotypes between healthy human individuals (dated by TCRdb to 2018 to 2021). Background for the entire study: A few men and two women, aged 18 to 49 years, made up the cohort. To increase sequencing depth and limit assay-specific biases, TCR repertoire library preparation and sequencing were carried out by different laboratories using diverse techniques. The study deeply sequenced blood TCR repertoires of about 5 healthy adults to estimate repertoire size and the extent of clonotype sharing between individuals. For each donor, CD4 naive and CD4 memory were each run on three plates, CD8 naive on two plates, and CD8 memory on one plate. Per donor, leukapheresis produced somewhere between about 0.94 and 9.5 billion PBMCs.

Here is what the overall study found, with its caveats: Pairwise subsampling indicated that sequencing depth was expected to affect the degree of clonotype sharing among donors. Across a few donors, about 5% of naive CD4, around 3.3% of naive CD8, 2.3% of memory CD4, and 0.3% to 0.45% of memory CD8 clonotypes were shared. Incomplete sequencing was indicated by rarefaction of sorted-subset datasets, despite the large sequencing depth. Sampling was restricted to blood, and TCR repertoires in tissues likely differ from the TCR repertoires found in blood. Estimated clonotype richness was generally larger for naive than for memory subsets. Compared with non-shared clonotypes, the clonotypes found in all four sorted-subset donors had higher generation probabilities. The genetic and exposure-history diversity represented was limited by the small number of donors.

The donors were healthy, HIV-negative adults with no recently reported acute infections or vaccinations. Every donor was a Caucasian adult residing in Nashville, Tennessee, USA. CD4+ T cells were enriched through magnetic negative selection, after which naive cells were positively selected on CD45RA and the remaining negative fraction served as the memory subset. Blood was collected by leukapheresis, and PBMCs were isolated by Ficoll-Histopaque density gradient centrifugation and then cryopreserved in liquid nitrogen vapor phase. Purity and quantity of every magnetically sorted T cell population were checked by analytical flow cytometry. Genomic DNA was isolated from each sorted fraction and quantified by UV absorbance on a Nanodrop 2000c. Trimming costs V 1 base and J 7 bases, and their ends lie 8 bases apart. As encoded in the germline V gene (reference sequence), CDR1 is LNHDA while CDR2 is SQIVND. The CDR3 has 13 amino acids, counting the end cysteine and phenylalanine. Of the read, only the CDR3 DNA is kept; its 39 bases are in frame from base 1.

Using the deep immunoSEQ assay, TCR CDR3 regions were amplified from genomic DNA by multiplex PCR. Extracted genomic DNA from each cell subset was spread evenly across all wells of several immunoSEQ 96-well plates, with each plate serving as a replicate. For sorted subsets, each replicate PCR was loaded with 200 ng genomic DNA, equivalent to 30,000 or so T cell genomes. The purified libraries were quantified using a Qubit 3.0 fluorometer, sized with a Bioanalyzer 2100, and then quantified again using the KAPA Library Quantification kit. Every immunoSEQ 96-well plate was sequenced on a dedicated single-read 150-cycle Illumina NextSeq 550 flow cell. The published analysis was carried out like this. Because only junctional sequences without quality scores were contained in the immunoSEQ output, filtering matching that applied to full-length reads could not be performed. To assign V/J genes and CDR3, sequences were annotated against IMGT germline references using PyIR, a Python wrapper for IgBLAST v1.9. Reads were filtered out if the reads had weak V/J assignments (E-value above 1e-6), no CDR3, stop codons, out-of-frame junctions, or ambiguous translated residues. V3J clonotypes were defined by identical inferred V gene, J gene, and CDR3 amino acid sequence. To compute the percentage overlap between repertoires, the number of shared unique clonotypes was divided by the size of the smaller repertoire. Repertoire richness was assessed with RTK rarefaction, the Chao1 estimator, and Recon v2.1 estimates of unobserved clonotypes. Generation probabilities were computed with OLGA for all TCRbeta clonotypes obtained by the gDNA method from a few donors. In its TCRdb copy, this immuneACCESS table keeps in-frame sequences only and misses some clones. Where compared with another copy, unresolved V genes explain less than half of these, and the others have no known cause. The DNA gave D and trimming, while V, J and clone size come from that table. For this sample the table gives millions of clones, of which 85% to 95% were detected only once. Roughly 0.13% of the sample is held by the ten biggest clonotypes.

This clone was detected only once. This receptor's antigen is unknown. No much larger clonotype is one base removed from it; base qualities were not supplied. At the DNA level, this CDR3 is encoded by other sequences in the same sample as well. The source material was naive CD4+ T cells sorted from blood. Per the publication, the cell subset or site label means: CD45RA+ positively selected. The sequence is built from TRBV19 and TRBJ1-5; the D gene is perhaps TRBD1, on 5 matching bases. This clonotype was sampled from a man aged 18 to 29 in good health. The CDR3 region has the sequence CASSIGGNQPQHF. The sequenced DNA is TGTGCCAGTAGTATAGGGGGGAACCAGCCCCAGCATTTT. Full variable domain (CDR3 extended with the reference TRBV19 and TRBJ1-5 proteins): DGGITQSPKYLFRKEGQNVTLSCEQNLNHDAMYWYRQDPGQGLRLIYYSQIVNDFQKGDIAEGYSVSREKKESFPLTVTSAQKNPTAFYLCASSIGGNQPQHFGDGTRLSIL.